At least ten counts were recorded for the clone carrying this T cell receptor beta chain. No antigen is known for it. In TCRdb, the 5' RACE reads were re-called with MiXCR into one record per CDR3 protein. The sample yields some 140,000 distinct CDR3 sequences, roughly 6.6% seen once. This sample was included in a study of CD8 T cells in ankylosing spondylitis. Germline values: CDR1 SQVTM, CDR2 ANQGSEA. Trimming shortened V by 6 bases and J by 15 bases, and 21 bases separated the two germline ends. The CDR3 has 12 residues. Overall study results and limits: Before this, some motif variants had been reported in reactive arthritis synovial fluid and blood.

The sample consisted of blood, either unsorted or a sorted T cell fraction (not recorded which). The TCR originated in a female donor with ankylosing spondylitis or in good health (not recorded which). The rearrangement joins TRBV29-1 to TRBJ2-4, with D perhaps matching TRBD1 or TRBD2 (5 bases each). The CDR3 sequence: CSVARDGDSRYF. The CDR3 DNA sequence: TGCAGCGTAGCCCGGGACGGCGATTCGCGGTACTTC.